The entry below describes one TCR beta chain. What it binds is not known. This sample was taken from a study of beta chain features in type 1 diabetes. Findings and limits, study-wide: The study found moderately but significantly shorter TCRB CDR3s in all four CD4+ subsets of Type 1 diabetes patients.

Unmatched junction bases numbered 3, after V lost 1 base and J lost 4 bases. CDR1 and CDR2 from the germline V gene are SGHVS and FQNEAQ. The CDR3 runs 14 residues. All of the isolated RNA was reverse transcribed, so expressed TCRB transcripts were sequenced. Some clones are missing from TCRdb's copy, which holds only in-frame ones; the method was immunoSEQ multiplex PCR. The table shows about 350,000 clones, with 15% to 20% occurring only once. The sequence came from a woman younger than 35 in good health. Sequenced: naive CD4+ T cells from blood. This chain connects TRBV7-8 to TRBJ2-5; 7 bases agree with TRBD1. CDR3 region: CASSLVRGRETQYF. DNA of the CDR3: TGTGCCAGCAGCTTAGTCAGGGGGAGAGAGACCCAGTACTTC.